This T cell receptor beta chain appears in the sequencing data of a study of sequential checkpoint blockade in melanoma. Across the whole study: Patients were randomized 1:1 to nivolumab-then-ipilimumab or ipilimumab-then-nivolumab first-line.

Some clones are missing from TCRdb's copy, which holds only in-frame ones; the method was immunoSEQ multiplex PCR. The sample records roughly 15,000 clones, around 72% being singletons. Treatment denoted: randomized to nivolumab then ipilimumab (arm A) or the reverse (arm B). Live CD3+CD8+ CD19− CD56− cells were sorted from PBMCs. The source is a human donor with melanoma. The material sequenced was CD8+ T cells sorted from blood (inferred from file names), taken from a patient given nivolumab and ipilimumab in sequence.

CDR3: CASSQDRLAGANTGELFF. CDR3 nucleotide sequence: TGCGCCAGCAGCCAAGATCGCTTGGCGGGCGCGAACACCGGGGAGCTGTTTTTT. The chain has TRBV4-1 and TRBJ2-2, with D possibly TRBD2 on 5 matching bases. The germline gives CDR1 MGHRA, CDR2 YSYEKL. The CDR3 contains 18 residues. With 0 bases removed from V and 0 bases from J, the gap between germline ends came to 14 bases.